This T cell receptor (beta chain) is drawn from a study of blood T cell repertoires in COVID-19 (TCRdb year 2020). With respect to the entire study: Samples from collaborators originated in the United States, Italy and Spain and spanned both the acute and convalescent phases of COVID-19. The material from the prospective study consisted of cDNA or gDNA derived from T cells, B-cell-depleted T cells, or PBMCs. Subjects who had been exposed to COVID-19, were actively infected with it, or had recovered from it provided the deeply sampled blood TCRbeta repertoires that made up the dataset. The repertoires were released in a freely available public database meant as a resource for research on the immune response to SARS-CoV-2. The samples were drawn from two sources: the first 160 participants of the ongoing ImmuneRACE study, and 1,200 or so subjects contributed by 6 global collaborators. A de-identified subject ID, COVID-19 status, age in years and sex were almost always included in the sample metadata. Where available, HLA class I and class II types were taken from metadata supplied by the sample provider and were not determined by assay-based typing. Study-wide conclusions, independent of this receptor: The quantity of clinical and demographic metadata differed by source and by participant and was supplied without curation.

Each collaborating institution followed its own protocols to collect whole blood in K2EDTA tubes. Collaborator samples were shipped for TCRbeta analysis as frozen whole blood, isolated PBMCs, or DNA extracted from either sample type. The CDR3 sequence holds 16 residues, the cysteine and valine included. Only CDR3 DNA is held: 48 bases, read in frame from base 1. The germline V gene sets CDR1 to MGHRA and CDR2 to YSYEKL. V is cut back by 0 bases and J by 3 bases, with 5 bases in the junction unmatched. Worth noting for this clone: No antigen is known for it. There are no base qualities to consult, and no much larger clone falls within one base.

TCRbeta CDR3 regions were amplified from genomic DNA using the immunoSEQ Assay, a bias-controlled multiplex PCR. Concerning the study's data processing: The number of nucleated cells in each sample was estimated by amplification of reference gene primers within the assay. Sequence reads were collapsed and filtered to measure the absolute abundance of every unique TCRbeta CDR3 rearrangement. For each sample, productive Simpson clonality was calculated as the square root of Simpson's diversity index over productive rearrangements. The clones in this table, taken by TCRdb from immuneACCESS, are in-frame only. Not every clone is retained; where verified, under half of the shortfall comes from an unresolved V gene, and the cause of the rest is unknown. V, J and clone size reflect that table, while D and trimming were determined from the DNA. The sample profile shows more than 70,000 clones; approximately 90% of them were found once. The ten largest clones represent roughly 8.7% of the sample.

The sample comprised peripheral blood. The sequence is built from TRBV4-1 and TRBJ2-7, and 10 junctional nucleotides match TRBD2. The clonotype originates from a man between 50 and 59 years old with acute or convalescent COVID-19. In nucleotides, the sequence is TGCGCCAGCAGCCAAGATCCTAGCGGGGGCGTCTACGAGCAGTACGTC. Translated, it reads CASSQDPSGGVYEQYV.